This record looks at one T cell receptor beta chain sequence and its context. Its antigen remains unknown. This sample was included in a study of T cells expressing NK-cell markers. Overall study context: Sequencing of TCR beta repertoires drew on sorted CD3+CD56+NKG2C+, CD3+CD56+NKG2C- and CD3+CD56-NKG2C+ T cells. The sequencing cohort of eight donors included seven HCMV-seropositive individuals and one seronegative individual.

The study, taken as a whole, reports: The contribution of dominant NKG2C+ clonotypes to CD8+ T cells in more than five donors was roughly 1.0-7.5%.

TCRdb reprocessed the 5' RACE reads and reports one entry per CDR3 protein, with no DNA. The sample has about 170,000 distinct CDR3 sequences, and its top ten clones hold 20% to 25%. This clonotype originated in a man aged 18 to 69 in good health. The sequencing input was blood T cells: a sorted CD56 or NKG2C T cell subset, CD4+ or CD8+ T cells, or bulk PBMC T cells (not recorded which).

This chain's CDR3 is CASSPSPGNSGELFF. The chain uses TRBV28 and TRBJ2-2; the D gene TCRdb calls, TRBD1, cannot be checked with no DNA. CDR1 is MDHEN and CDR2 is SYDVKM in the germline V gene. There are 15 residues in the CDR3.